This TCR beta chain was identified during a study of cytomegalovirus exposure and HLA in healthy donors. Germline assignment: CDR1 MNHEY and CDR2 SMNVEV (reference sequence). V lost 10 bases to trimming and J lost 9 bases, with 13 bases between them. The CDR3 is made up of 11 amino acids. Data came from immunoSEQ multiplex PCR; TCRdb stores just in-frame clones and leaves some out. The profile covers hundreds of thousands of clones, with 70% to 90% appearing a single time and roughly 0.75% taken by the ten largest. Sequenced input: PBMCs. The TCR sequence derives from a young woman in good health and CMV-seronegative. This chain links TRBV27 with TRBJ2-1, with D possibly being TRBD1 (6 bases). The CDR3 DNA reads TGTGCCACCCGGGACACGGTTGAGCAGTTCTTC. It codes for CATRDTVEQFF.